A single sample is the source of the 32 T cell receptor beta chains below, sequenced in a study of post-analysis software for immune sequencing data. Prepared TCR beta cDNA libraries contained unique molecular identifiers. MiXCR was run by TCRdb on the PCR reads, yielding one entry per CDR3 protein. The table includes hundreds of thousands of distinct CDR3 sequences, roughly 45% detected once. Study results and limitations: Higher frequency in patients than in controls was seen for roughly 5 TRBV segments, with TRBV5-6, TRBV5-1 and TRBV20-1 among them.

These receptors have no known antigen. Input material: blood. Every receptor here comes from a girl between 5 and 17 years old with multiple sclerosis.

The CDR3 protein is CASSLAIGAGGPSGQFF. Here the CDR3 DNA reads TGTGCCAGCAGCTTGGCCATTGGAGCGGGAGGGCCTAGCGGGCAGTTCTTC. V usage is TRBV5-5 and J usage is TRBJ2-1; 10 positions match TRBD2. Germline CDR1 is SGHKS and CDR2 is YYEKEE (reference sequence). Unmatched junction bases numbered 15, after V lost 0 bases and J lost 12 bases. This CDR3 region has 17 residues.

The chain joins TRBV10-3 to TRBJ2-1, with D possibly TRBD2 on 6 matching bases. This CDR3 is built from 14 residues. CDR1 is ENHRY and CDR2 is SYGVKD in the germline V gene. Trimming removed 7 bases from V and 0 bases from J, with 10 bases in between. CDR3 nucleotides: TGTGCCATCAAGGCGGGAACCTCCTACAATGAGCAGTTCTTC. Translation: CAIKAGTSYNEQFF.

The genes are TRBV12-3 or TRBV12-4 and TRBJ2-6, with D hard to call. CDR3 length equals 12 residues. V lost 6 bases to trimming and J lost 4 bases, with 4 bases between them. The CDR3: CASRRGANVLTF. The DNA for the CDR3 is TGTGCCAGCAGAAGGGGGGCCAACGTCCTGACTTTC.

The CDR3, as DNA: TGTGCCAGCAGTGAAAGGAGCGGGAGGGCCGGAGAGACCCAGTACTTC. This sequence encodes CASSERSGRAGETQYF. The gene calls are TRBV2 and TRBJ2-5; 10 nucleotides align to TRBD2. Germline CDR1 and CDR2: SNHLY and FYNNEI. J was trimmed by 4 bases and V by 2 bases; bases with no gene match: 7. This CDR3 is built from 16 residues.

This rearrangement joins TRBV12-3 or TRBV12-4 to TRBJ2-4; D remains unclear. The J call is in doubt because the DNA end fits TRBJ2-7 better. The CDR3 length is 13 residues. The CDR3 reads CASSFWESDEQYF. CDR3 nucleotide sequence: TGTGCCAGCAGTTTCTGGGAATCGGACGAGCAGTACTTC.

CDR3 in DNA: TGTGCTAGTGGTATAACATCTCTTCAAGAGACCCAGTACTTC. It is translated as CASGITSLQETQYF. The genes are TRBV12-5 and TRBJ2-5; the D is unclear. Germline V lookup: CDR1 LGHNT, CDR2 FRNRAP. The germline V and J ends were trimmed by 5 bases and 2 bases, with 12 bases remaining between them. The CDR3 is made up of 14 amino acids.

The rearrangement uses TRBV7-6 and TRBJ2-5, with D hard to call. Trimming removed 4 bases at V and 2 bases at J, with 8 bases between. Germline V gene lookup returns CDR1 SGHVS and CDR2 FNYEAQ. This CDR3 is built from 13 residues. CDR3 loop: CASSSVYQETQYF. In DNA form, the CDR3 reads TGTGCCAGCAGCTCAGTCTATCAAGAGACCCAGTACTTC.

The CDR3 protein is CSARDPIGTGAYEQYF. In DNA, the CDR3 is TGCAGTGCTAGAGATCCTATTGGGACAGGGGCCTACGAGCAGTACTTC. The chain carries TRBV20-1 and TRBJ2-7, with 10 bases aligning to TRBD1. The germline V gene has CDR1 DFQATT and CDR2 SNEGSKA (reference sequence). The CDR3 has 16 residues. V lost 0 bases, J lost 2 bases, and 7 bases stayed unmatched.

This clonotype appeared a few times. The chain recombines TRBV20-1 with TRBJ2-3, with 8 bases that match TRBD1. The germline CDR1 and CDR2 sequences are DFQATT and SNEGSKA (reference sequence). The CDR3 length is 11 residues. CDR3 DNA: TGCACTGTGGACAGGGAGGATACGCAGTATTTT. It is translated as CTVDREDTQYF.

The chain uses TRBV29-1 and TRBJ2-5; 13 bases align to TRBD2. Germline V gene sequence: CDR1 SQVTM, CDR2 ANQGSEA. V was clipped by 6 bases and J by 11 bases; unmatched bases: 12. There are 14 residues in the CDR3. The CDR3 is CSVGLAGFYNEQYF. The DNA for the CDR3 is TGCAGCGTGGGACTAGCGGGATTCTACAATGAGCAGTACTTC. The full variable domain, its missing parts supplied by reference TRBV29-1 and TRBJ2-5, is SAVISQKPSRDICQRGTSLTIQCQVDSQVTMMFWYRQQPGQSLTLIATANQGSEATYESGFVIDKFPISRPNLTFSTLTVSNMSPEDSSIYLCSVGLAGFYNEQYFGPGTRLLVL.

The CDR3 nucleotides read TGCGCCAGCAGCTTGCAGGACTCGGAAGAGACCCAGTACTTC. Its translation is CASSLQDSEETQYF. The chain has TRBV5-1 and TRBJ2-5; TRBD2 might be the D (5 bases). CDR1 is SGHRS, CDR2 YFSETQ, per germline. V gave up 1 base and J gave up 3 bases, with 10 bases separating them. The CDR3 sequence is 14 residues long.

The gene calls are TRBV5-1 and TRBJ2-1; the match to TRBD2 covers 14 bases. V lost 4 bases to trimming and J lost 8 bases; unmatched junction nucleotides: 8. CDR3 length: 16 amino acids. Germline assignment: CDR1 SGHRS and CDR2 YFSETQ. The CDR3 DNA follows: TGCGCCAGCAGCCCCGGGACTAGCGGGAGTATCCATGAGCAGTTCTTC. It specifies CASSPGTSGSIHEQFF.

V gene TRBV5-1 combines with J gene TRBJ2-4; unclear D gene. The CDR3 is made up of 15 amino acids. Germline CDR1 SGHRS, CDR2 YFSETQ. V was clipped by 0 bases and J by 2 bases, with 9 bases between them. The CDR3 nucleotides read TGCGCCAGCAGCTTGGACAGCCCGTCCAAAAACATTCAGTACTTC. Encoded protein: CASSLDSPSKNIQYF.

The CDR3 sequence is CASTMGAGGFKDYGYTF. CDR3 DNA: TGTGCCAGCACCATGGGAGCAGGGGGATTTAAGGACTATGGCTACACCTTC. V and J are TRBV12-3 or TRBV12-4 and TRBJ1-2, with TRBD1 matching over 7 bases. This CDR3 is built from 17 residues. V was clipped by 7 bases and J by 3 bases; unmatched bases: 17.

The rearrangement joins TRBV12-3 or TRBV12-4 to TRBJ2-7; TRBD1 matches at 11 bases. The ends lost 2 bases at V and 2 bases at J; junction bases unmatched: 2. CDR3 size: 15 residues. This CDR3 is CASSLTGQGAYEQYF. The DNA for the CDR3 is TGTGCCAGCAGTTTAACGGGACAGGGGGCCTACGAGCAGTACTTC.

This clonotype was counted many times. The rearrangement links TRBV6-5 to TRBJ2-7; D might be TRBD1 (5 bases). V shed 2 bases and J shed 2 bases, with 7 bases lying between them. CDR1 is MNHEY, CDR2 SVGAGI, per germline. There are 13 residues in the CDR3. CDR3 nucleotides: TGTGCCAGCAGTTACGCACAGGCCTACGAGCAGTACTTC. Protein sequence: CASSYAQAYEQYF.

This clonotype was seen more than once but under ten times. This chain uses TRBV7-9 with TRBJ2-7; D gene unclear. Germline V gene lookup returns CDR1 SEHNR and CDR2 FQNEAQ (reference sequence). This CDR3 has 14 amino acids. V dropped 5 bases and J dropped 2 bases, with 13 bases sitting between them. The CDR3 sequence is CASSLPGRAYEQYF. The CDR3 DNA sequence: TGTGCCAGCAGCCTCCCCGGCAGAGCCTACGAGCAGTACTTC. The whole variable domain, filled in from reference TRBV7-9 and TRBJ2-7, reads DTGVSQNPRHKITKRGQNVTFRCDPISEHNRLYWYRQTLGQGPEFLTYFQNEAQLEKSRLLSDRFSAERPKGSFSTLEIQRTEQGDSAMYLCASSLPGRAYEQYFGPGTRLTVT.

The chain joins TRBV5-1 to TRBJ1-2, with TRBD1 matching over 10 bases. With 2 bases clipped from V and 4 bases from J, the junction kept 5 bases outside the gene matches. Per the germline V gene, CDR1 is SGHRS and CDR2 is YFSETQ. The CDR3 has 15 amino acids. This CDR3 reads CASSFQTGGGYGYTF. DNA for the CDR3: TGCGCCAGCAGCTTTCAGACAGGGGGCGGCTATGGCTACACCTTC.

A note on this clonotype: One junction end does not reproduce the germline sequence, and a read error may be involved. The chain has TRBV5-1 and TRBJ2-5; D possibly corresponds to TRBD2 (5 bases). Germline loops: CDR1 SGHRS, CDR2 YFSETQ. This CDR3 is 15 amino acids long. The CDR3 DNA follows: TGCGCCAGTAGCTTGGCAACCGGGATCCAAGAGACCCAGTACTTC. Protein sequence: CASSLATGIQETQYF.

The J gene is TRBJ2-4, the V gene TRBV6-5, with TRBD1 identical over 7 bases. The CDR3 sequence is 16 residues long. The V gene end was trimmed by 5 bases and the J gene end by 0 bases; junction bases not matched to a gene: 7. The V gene's germline CDR1 is MNHEY and CDR2 SVGAGI. The CDR3 DNA reads TGTGCCAGCAGTACCTTGACAGGGCTAGCCAAAAACATTCAGTACTTC. Amino acids: CASSTLTGLAKNIQYF.

The table lists this clonotype with a few counts. This chain's CDR3 is CASSLAGIEETQYF. Written as DNA, the CDR3 is TGTGCCAGCAGCTTAGCCGGCATTGAAGAGACCCAGTACTTC. The chain combines TRBV7-9 with TRBJ2-5; D is undetermined. The CDR3 is made up of 14 amino acids. The V gene lost 0 bases and the J gene lost 3 bases, with 8 bases spanning the gap. The germline V gene has CDR1 SEHNR and CDR2 FQNEAQ (reference sequence).

The V and J genes are TRBV28 and TRBJ2-1; D remains unclear. The CDR3 totals 12 residues. Germline V gives CDR1 MDHEN, CDR2 SYDVKM. Trimming cost V 6 bases and J 7 bases, with 10 bases left between them. The CDR3 here is CASRKVENEQFF. Written as DNA, the CDR3 is TGTGCCAGCAGAAAGGTGGAAAATGAGCAGTTCTTC.

This clonotype was observed a few times. The chain employs TRBV20-1 and TRBJ2-7; D is undetermined. CDR3 length equals 14 residues. Trimming pared 0 bases from V and 0 bases from J, leaving 9 bases between. Germline CDR1 DFQATT, CDR2 SNEGSKA (reference sequence). This CDR3 reads CSARELFSSYEQYF. In nucleotides, the CDR3 is TGCAGTGCTAGAGAGCTTTTTAGCTCCTACGAGCAGTACTTC.

V and J are TRBV11-3 and TRBJ1-1; weak D call: TRBD1 (6 bases). V was shortened by 0 bases and J by 7 bases, with 12 bases between the two germline ends. The length of the CDR3 is 14 residues. Germline-derived CDR1 and CDR2 are SGHNT and YENEEA. CDR3 protein: CASSLEGAGVEAFF. The CDR3 DNA sequence: TGTGCCAGCAGCTTAGAAGGGGCAGGGGTTGAAGCTTTCTTT.

This rearrangement joins TRBV7-2 to TRBJ2-1; D may be TRBD1 or TRBD2 (6 bases each). This CDR3 region has 13 residues. V lost 7 bases and J lost 6, with 13 bases in between. Germline V lookup: CDR1 SGHTA, CDR2 FQGNSA. CDR3 sequence reads: CASIAGHLNEQFF. CDR3 bases: TGTGCCAGCATCGCGGGACACCTCAATGAGCAGTTCTTC.

This clonotype appeared once. V and J are TRBV2 and TRBJ1-5; the D is unclear. The CDR3 length is 14 residues. CDR1 is SNHLY, CDR2 FYNNEI, per germline. The V end lost 1 base, the J end lost 3 bases, and 7 bases lay between the germline ends. The CDR3 nucleotides are TGTGCCAGCAGTGAAGGAGGGAACAATCAGCCCCAGCATTTT. It yields the protein CASSEGGNNQPQHF.

The chain recombines TRBV10-3 with TRBJ2-1, with D perhaps TRBD1 (6 bases). Per the germline V gene, CDR1 is ENHRY and CDR2 is SYGVKD. Trimming cost V 8 bases and J 5 bases, with 10 bases left between them. The CDR3 contains 12 residues. The CDR3 here is CAIGPGDNEQFF. CDR3 DNA sequence: TGTGCCATCGGACCAGGGGACAATGAGCAGTTCTTC.

This sequence joins TRBV28 and TRBJ2-3; TRBD2 matches at 10 bases. CDR1 is MDHEN and CDR2 is SYDVKM in the germline V gene. The CDR3 is 18 amino acids. J was trimmed by 0 bases and V by 1 base; bases with no gene match: 7. The CDR3 DNA follows: TGTGCCAGCAGTTTATCTCCGACTAGCGGGTCTAGCACAGATACGCAGTATTTT. Translation: CASSLSPTSGSSTDTQYF. Together with reference TRBV28 and TRBJ2-3, the CDR3 gives the full variable domain: DVKVTQSSRYLVKRTGEKVFLECVQDMDHENMFWYRQDPGLGLRLIYFSYDVKMKEKGDIPEGYSVSREKKERFSLILESASTNQTSMYLCASSLSPTSGSSTDTQYFGPGTRLTVL.

The rearrangement uses TRBV2 and TRBJ2-6, with TRBD1 as a possible D gene (6 bases). Germline V gene data show CDR1 as SNHLY and CDR2 as FYNNEI. The length of the CDR3 is 15 residues. V was shortened by 8 bases and J by 2 bases, with 13 bases between the two germline ends. The CDR3 loop is CASLLQGPGANVLTF. As DNA, the CDR3 is TGTGCCAGCCTTCTACAGGGCCCTGGGGCCAACGTCCTGACTTTC.

This clonotype has a handful of counts. DNA of the CDR3: TGTGCCAGCAGTTACTCCGGGCTAGCGGGTCGTAACAATGAGCAGTTCTTC. This encodes CASSYSGLAGRNNEQFF. The rearrangement links TRBV6-6 to TRBJ2-1; 8 nucleotides align to TRBD2. This CDR3 has 17 residues. V lost 0 bases to trimming and J lost 5 bases; unmatched junction nucleotides: 9. Germline CDR1 MNHNY, CDR2 SVGAGI (reference sequence).

This clonotype was counted between two and nine times. The chain joins TRBV19 to TRBJ1-2; no clear D. CDR3 length: 13 amino acids. The ends were cut back, 3 bases at V and 4 bases at J, with 9 bases in the middle. Germline V lookup: CDR1 LNHDA, CDR2 SQIVND (reference sequence). CDR3 bases: TGTGCCAGTAGTATGGGCAGGAGCTATGGCTACACCTTC. The encoded protein is CASSMGRSYGYTF.

This clonotype came up a few times. V usage is TRBV12-3 or TRBV12-4 and J usage is TRBJ2-1; no definite D call. The CDR3 spans 11 residues. V lost 7 bases and J lost 7, with 8 bases in between. In DNA form, the CDR3 reads TGTGCCAGCACCACGAGGAATGAGCAGTTCTTC. This sequence encodes CASTTRNEQFF.